The 18 T cell receptor beta chains listed next were all sequenced from one sample in a study of early T cells in non-severe SARS-CoV-2 infection. TCRdb reanalysed the 5' RACE reads using MiXCR and keeps one entry per CDR3 protein. The table has just over 9,000 distinct CDR3 sequences, 4% to 5.5% seen once. The sample taken for sequencing was whole blood. These receptors all come from an adult who was a healthcare worker with PCR-confirmed SARS-CoV-2 infection or an uninfected control (not recorded which).

In its sample, this clonotype was seen many times. This chain uses TRBV7-6 with TRBJ1-6; 8 bases agree with TRBD1. The V segment lost 5 bases and the J segment 8 bases; nucleotides outside the gene matches: 8. The length of the CDR3 is 15 residues. CDR1 is SGHVS, CDR2 FNYEAQ, per germline. CDR3 residues: CASSQTGGDYSPLHF. The CDR3, as DNA: TGTGCCAGCAGCCAAACAGGGGGTGATTATTCACCCCTCCACTTT.

This chain uses TRBV28 with TRBJ1-1, with 7 nucleotides matching TRBD1. The CDR3 has 15 residues. Germline V gene lookup returns CDR1 MDHEN and CDR2 SYDVKM. J gave up 0 bases and V 4 bases, and 5 bases lay outside the gene matches. The CDR3 DNA reads as TGTGCCAGCAGTTGGACCGGGACAGTGAACACTGAAGCTTTCTTT. Protein product: CASSWTGTVNTEAFF.

At least ten counts were recorded for this clonotype. The chain joins TRBV20-1 to TRBJ2-1; 15 bases are shared with TRBD2. J lost 4 bases, V lost 2 bases, and 9 bases had no gene match. The CDR3 has 18 residues. Germline V gene data show CDR1 as DFQATT and CDR2 as SNEGSKA (reference sequence). The CDR3 region has the DNA TGCAGTGCTAGATCGGGACTAGCGGGAGGACTCCCTTACAATGAGCAGTTCTTC. Amino acid sequence: CSARSGLAGGLPYNEQFF.

This clonotype rates as medium-sized. CDR3 coding DNA: TGCGCCAGCAGCTTACAAGAGACCCAGTACTTC. This codes for CASSLQETQYF. The gene calls are TRBV5-1 and TRBJ2-5; no clear D gene. The germline V and J ends were trimmed by 2 bases and 2 bases, with 1 base remaining between them. Germline V gene data show CDR1 as SGHRS and CDR2 as YFSETQ. The CDR3 extends over 11 amino acids.

This clonotype is labeled medium-sized (0.01 to 0.1%). This sequence joins TRBV30 and TRBJ1-3, with TRBD1 identical over 8 bases. Germline values: CDR1 GTSNPN, CDR2 SVGIG (reference sequence). The CDR3 has 13 residues. V dropped 4 bases and J dropped 3; count of bases not matched to a gene: 2. The CDR3 here is CAWTGGFGNTIYF. The CDR3 DNA is TGTGCCTGGACAGGGGGCTTTGGAAACACCATATATTTT.

Ten or more counts support this clonotype. V is TRBV6-6 and J is TRBJ2-1; D perhaps matches TRBD2 (7 bases). The CDR3 sequence is 16 residues long. CDR1 is MNHNY, CDR2 SVGAGI, per germline (reference sequence). Trimming left V 6 bases short and J 3 bases short, with 18 bases between. Here the CDR3 DNA reads TGTGCCAGCAGGGGCGGGAGAGGGGGAATCTACAATGAGCAGTTCTTC. Translated: CASRGGRGGIYNEQFF.

In the case of this clonotype: A much larger clone is a single base away; this may be a read error. This chain joins TRBV6-5 and TRBJ1-2, with 8 bases lining up with TRBD1. CDR1 is MNHEY, CDR2 SVGAGI, per germline. Trimming took 10 bases from V and 4 from J; bases not matched to a gene: 8. This CDR3 contains 13 residues. CDR3 bases: TGTGCCAACAGACAGGGGCGATCCTATGGCTACACCTTC. This codes for CANRQGRSYGYTF.

This clonotype is classed as medium-sized. The chain has TRBV27 and TRBJ2-1, with D perhaps matching TRBD1 (6 bases). The germline CDR1 and CDR2 sequences are MNHEY and SMNVEV (reference sequence). The CDR3 runs 13 residues. Trimming took 3 bases from V and 7 from J, leaving 10 bases between them. The CDR3 sequence: CASSFRTENEQFF. CDR3 nucleotides: TGTGCCAGCAGTTTTCGGACAGAGAATGAGCAGTTCTTC.

The chain employs TRBV5-1 and TRBJ2-5; D is unresolved. Germline V gene data show CDR1 as SGHRS and CDR2 as YFSETQ. The CDR3 spans 13 residues. V was pared by 0 bases and J by 2 bases, with 5 bases between. CDR3 amino acids: CASSLDPQETQYF. For the CDR3, the DNA is TGCGCCAGCAGCTTGGACCCGCAAGAGACCCAGTACTTC.

Of note for this clonotype: Since a much larger clone is just one base distant, this may be a read error. The V and J genes are TRBV20-1 and TRBJ1-2; D remains ambiguous. The ends were cut back, 5 bases at V and 8 bases at J, with 15 bases in the middle. The CDR3 is 12 residues long. Germline V lookup: CDR1 DFQATT, CDR2 SNEGSKA (reference sequence). CDR3 protein: CSAGVQLGGYTF. The CDR3 DNA is TGCAGTGCTGGAGTTCAGCTGGGGGGCTACACCTTC.

Sample share makes this clonotype medium-sized. V gene TRBV20-1 combines with J gene TRBJ2-3; TRBD1 matches 8 bases. Germline assignment: CDR1 DFQATT and CDR2 SNEGSKA (reference sequence). V shed 3 bases, J shed 4 bases, and the junction held 15 bases outside the gene matches. The CDR3 totals 17 residues. DNA of the CDR3: TGCAGTGCTAGGGTACCACAGGACAGGGTTGTTCCAGATACGCAGTATTTT. This sequence encodes CSARVPQDRVVPDTQYF.

This clonotype ranks as medium-sized. The chain has TRBV28 and TRBJ2-1; a weak D match, TRBD2 (6 bases). The CDR3 sequence is 15 residues long. The V gene lost 3 bases and the J gene lost 6 bases, with 15 bases spanning the gap. Germline assignment: CDR1 MDHEN and CDR2 SYDVKM. The CDR3 is CASSLRGGTANEQFF. CDR3 in DNA: TGTGCCAGCAGTTTGCGGGGCGGGACCGCCAATGAGCAGTTCTTC. Complete variable domain (other parts from reference TRBV28 and TRBJ2-1): DVKVTQSSRYLVKRTGEKVFLECVQDMDHENMFWYRQDPGLGLRLIYFSYDVKMKEKGDIPEGYSVSREKKERFSLILESASTNQTSMYLCASSLRGGTANEQFFGPGTRLTVL.

This clonotype was observed a few times. The V gene is TRBV6-1, the J gene TRBJ2-1; D tentatively reads TRBD1 or TRBD2 (5 bases each). The CDR3 spans 20 residues. Per the germline V gene, CDR1 is MNHNS and CDR2 is SASEGT. V was pared by 10 bases and J by 0 bases, with 31 bases between. The CDR3 DNA reads as TGTGCCACGCAATTCGGCGCAGGGAGATATTGGCTGAGCTCCTACAATGAGCAGTTCTTC. Translation: CATQFGAGRYWLSSYNEQFF.

This clonotype ranks as medium-sized. The chain is built from TRBV4-3 and TRBJ2-3; D is undetermined. There are 15 residues in the CDR3. Per germline, CDR1 LGHNA and CDR2 YSLEER. V lost 2 bases and J lost 0, with 9 bases in between. The CDR3 nucleotides read TGCGCCAGCAGCCAATATTTGGGCAGCACAGATACGCAGTATTTT. It encodes CASSQYLGSTDTQYF.

This clonotype counts as medium-sized. The chain links TRBV20-1 to TRBJ1-2; TRBD1 might be the D (5 bases). The ends were cut back, 3 bases at V and 3 bases at J, with 17 bases in the middle. The CDR3 extends over 15 amino acids. Germline values: CDR1 DFQATT, CDR2 SNEGSKA (reference sequence). DNA for the CDR3: TGCAGTGCTAGTCTGGCGGGCAAAGGGGACTATGGCTACACCTTC. This translates into CSASLAGKGDYGYTF.

This clonotype has at least ten counts. The gene calls are TRBV15 and TRBJ2-7; D uncertain. V was shortened by 5 bases and J by 6 bases, with 17 bases between the two germline ends. The CDR3 is 14 amino acids. Germline V gene lookup returns CDR1 LNHNV and CDR2 YYDKDF (reference sequence). The CDR3 is CATSGAKTFSEQYF. For the CDR3, the DNA is TGTGCCACCAGCGGCGCAAAGACATTCAGCGAGCAGTACTTC.

This clonotype appeared many times. The chain uses TRBV3-1 and TRBJ1-4, with 8 bases matching TRBD1. CDR3 length: 14 amino acids. V lost 4 bases and J lost 8; bases outside the gene matches: 6. CDR1 is LGHDT, CDR2 YNNKEL, per germline (reference sequence). The CDR3 DNA reads TGTGCCAGCAGCCGGACAGGGCCGGGGGAAAAACTGTTTTTT. This gives the protein CASSRTGPGEKLFF.

The table lists this clonotype with a few counts. The chain links TRBV11-3 to TRBJ2-2; 15 bases line up with TRBD2. Looked up from germline, CDR1 is SGHNT and CDR2 is YENEEA. The CDR3 is 19 residues long. With V trimmed by 5 bases and J by 6 bases, 13 bases remained unmatched. CDR3 region: CASSPRRARTSGRAGELFF. CDR3 nucleotides: TGTGCCAGCAGCCCTCGACGCGCTCGGACTAGCGGGAGGGCCGGGGAGCTGTTTTTT.